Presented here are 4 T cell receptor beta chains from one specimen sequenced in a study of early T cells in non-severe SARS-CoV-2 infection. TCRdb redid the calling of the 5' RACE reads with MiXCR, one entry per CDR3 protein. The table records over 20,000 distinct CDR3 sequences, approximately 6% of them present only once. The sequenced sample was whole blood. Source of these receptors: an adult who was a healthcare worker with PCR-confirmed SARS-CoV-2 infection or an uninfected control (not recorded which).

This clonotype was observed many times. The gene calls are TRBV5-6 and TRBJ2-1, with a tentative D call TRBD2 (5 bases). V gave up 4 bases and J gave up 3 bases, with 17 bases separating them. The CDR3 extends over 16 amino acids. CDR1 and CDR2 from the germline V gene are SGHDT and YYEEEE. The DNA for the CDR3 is TGTGCCAGCAGCCAAGGATCGGCGGGTTTCTACAATGAGCAGTTCTTC. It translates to CASSQGSAGFYNEQFF.

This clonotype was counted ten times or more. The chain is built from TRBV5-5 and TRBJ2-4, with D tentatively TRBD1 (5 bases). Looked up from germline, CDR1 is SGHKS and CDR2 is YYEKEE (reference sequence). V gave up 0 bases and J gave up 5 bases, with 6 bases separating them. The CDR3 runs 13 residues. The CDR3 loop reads CASSLGRENIQYF. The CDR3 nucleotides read TGTGCCAGCAGCTTGGGCAGGGAAAACATTCAGTACTTC.

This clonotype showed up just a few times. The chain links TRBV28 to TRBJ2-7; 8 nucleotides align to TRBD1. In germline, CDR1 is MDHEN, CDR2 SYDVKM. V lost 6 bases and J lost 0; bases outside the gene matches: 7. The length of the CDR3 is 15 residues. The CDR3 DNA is TGTGCCAGCAGAAAAACAGGGGGGAGCTCCTACGAGCAGTACTTC. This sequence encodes CASRKTGGSSYEQYF.

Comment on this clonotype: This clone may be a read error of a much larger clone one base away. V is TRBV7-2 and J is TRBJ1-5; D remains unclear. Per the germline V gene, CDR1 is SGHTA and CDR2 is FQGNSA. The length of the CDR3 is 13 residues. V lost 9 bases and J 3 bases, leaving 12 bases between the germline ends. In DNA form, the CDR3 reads TGTGCCAGTGGAAGTCAGGCCAATCAGCCCCAGCATTTT. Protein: CASGSQANQPQHF.